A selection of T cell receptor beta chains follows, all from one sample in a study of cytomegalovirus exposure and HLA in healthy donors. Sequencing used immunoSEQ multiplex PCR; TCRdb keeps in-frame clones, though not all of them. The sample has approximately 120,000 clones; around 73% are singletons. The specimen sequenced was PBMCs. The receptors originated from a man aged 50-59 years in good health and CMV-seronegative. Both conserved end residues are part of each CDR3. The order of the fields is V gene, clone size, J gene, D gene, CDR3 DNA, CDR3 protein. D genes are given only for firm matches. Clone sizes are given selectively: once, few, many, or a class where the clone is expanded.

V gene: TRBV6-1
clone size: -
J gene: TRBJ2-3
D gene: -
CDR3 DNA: TGTGCCAGCAGTGAAGCGGCCGGAGTGGGGCCACACACAGATACGCAGTATTTT
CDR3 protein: CASSEAAGVGPHTDTQYF

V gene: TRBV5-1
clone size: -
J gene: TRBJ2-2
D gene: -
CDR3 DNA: TGCGCCAGCGGGCTAGGCGAGGGCACCGGGGAGCTGTTTTTT
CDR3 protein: CASGLGEGTGELFF

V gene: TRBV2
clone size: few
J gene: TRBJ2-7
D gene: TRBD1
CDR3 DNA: TGTGCCAGCAGTGGCCGGGACAGACCCTACGAGCAGTACTTC
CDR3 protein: CASSGRDRPYEQYF

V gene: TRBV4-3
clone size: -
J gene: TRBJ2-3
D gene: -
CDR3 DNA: TGCGCCAGCAGCCAAGATCTCGGTAGCGGAACAGATACGCAGTATTTT
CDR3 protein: CASSQDLGSGTDTQYF

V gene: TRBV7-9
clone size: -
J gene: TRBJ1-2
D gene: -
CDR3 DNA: TGTGCCAGCAGCCCCCCGGGGAACTATGGCTACACCTTC
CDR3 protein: CASSPPGNYGYTF

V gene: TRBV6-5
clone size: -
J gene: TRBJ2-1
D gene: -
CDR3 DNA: TGTGCCAGCAGTTTCAGCGGGTTCTACAATGAGCAGTTCTTC
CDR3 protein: CASSFSGFYNEQFF

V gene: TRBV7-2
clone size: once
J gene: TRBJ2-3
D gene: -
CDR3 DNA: TGTGCCAGCAGCACTCCCGGTATGGCGGGTAGCACAGATACGCAGTATTTT
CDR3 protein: CASSTPGMAGSTDTQYF

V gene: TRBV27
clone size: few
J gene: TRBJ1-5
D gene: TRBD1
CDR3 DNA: TGTGCCAGCAGTTTACGACAGGGGTATCAGCCCCAGCATTTT
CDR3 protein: CASSLRQGYQPQHF

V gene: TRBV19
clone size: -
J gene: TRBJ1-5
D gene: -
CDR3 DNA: TGTGCCAGTAGTATGGCAGGGATATCCCGTTATAGCAATCAGCCCCAGCATTTT
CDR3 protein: CASSMAGISRYSNQPQHF

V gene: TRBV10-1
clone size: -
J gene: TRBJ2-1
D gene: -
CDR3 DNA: TGCGCCAGCAGTGAATCAGTTAACTACAATGAGCAGTTCTTC
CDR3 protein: CASSESVNYNEQFF

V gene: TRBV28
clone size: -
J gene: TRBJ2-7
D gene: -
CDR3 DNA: TGTGCCAGCAGTCTCCCCGGGTCTCCTTCCTCCTACGAGCAGTACTTC
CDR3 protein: CASSLPGSPSSYEQYF

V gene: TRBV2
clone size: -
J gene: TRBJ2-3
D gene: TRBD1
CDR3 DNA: TGTGCCAGCAGAGGGGACAGCTCCACAGATACGCAGTATTTT
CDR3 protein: CASRGDSSTDTQYF

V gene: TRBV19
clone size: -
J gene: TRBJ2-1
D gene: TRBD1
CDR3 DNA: TGTGCCAGTAGTATAGAGGGACAGTACTACAATGAGCAGTTCTTC
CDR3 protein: CASSIEGQYYNEQFF

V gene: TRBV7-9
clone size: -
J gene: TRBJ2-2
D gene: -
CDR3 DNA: TGTGCCAGCAGCTCCCGGAAACGACAGGAGAACACCGGGGAGCTGTTTTTT
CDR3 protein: CASSSRKRQENTGELFF

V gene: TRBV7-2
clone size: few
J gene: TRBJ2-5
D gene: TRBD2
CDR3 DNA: TGTGCCAGCAGCCTCAAATCCTATCCGGGACTAGCTTTTGTAGAGACCCAGTACTTC
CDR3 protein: CASSLKSYPGLAFVETQYF

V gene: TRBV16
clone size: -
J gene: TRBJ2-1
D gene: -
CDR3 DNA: TGTGCCAGCAGCCAATATAAGTTGCTCGAACTAGCTTACGATGAGCAGTTCTTC
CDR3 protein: CASSQYKLLELAYDEQFF

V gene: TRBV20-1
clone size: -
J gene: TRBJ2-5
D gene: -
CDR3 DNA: TGCAGTGCGACGGGAGTGGAGACCCAGTACTTC
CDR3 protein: CSATGVETQYF

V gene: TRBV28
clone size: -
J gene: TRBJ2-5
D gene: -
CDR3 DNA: TGTGCCAGCAGTCCCTGGGGGGGCCGAGAGACCCAGTACTTC
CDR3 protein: CASSPWGGRETQYF

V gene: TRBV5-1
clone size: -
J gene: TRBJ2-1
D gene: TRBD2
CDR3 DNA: TGCGCCAGCAGCTTGTTGGCGGGAGACTACAATGAGCAGTTCTTC
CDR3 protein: CASSLLAGDYNEQFF

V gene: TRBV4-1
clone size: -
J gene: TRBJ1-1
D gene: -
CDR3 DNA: TGCGCCAGCAGCCCAGCAGGTTCGAACACTGAAGCTTTCTTT
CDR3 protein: CASSPAGSNTEAFF

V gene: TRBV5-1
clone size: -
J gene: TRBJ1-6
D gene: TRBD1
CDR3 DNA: TGCGCCAGCAGCCCACGGACAGGCACGGAGGTCTCACCCCTCCACTTT
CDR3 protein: CASSPRTGTEVSPLHF

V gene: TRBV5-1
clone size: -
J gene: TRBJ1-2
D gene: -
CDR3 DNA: TGCGCCAGCAAAGTAATTCCGGGAGCTAACTATGGCTACACCTTC
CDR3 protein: CASKVIPGANYGYTF

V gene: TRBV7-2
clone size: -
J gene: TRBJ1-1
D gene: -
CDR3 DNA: TGTGCCAGCAGCTTAAATAGTGGTCTGGCTTTCTTT
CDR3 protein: CASSLNSGLAFF

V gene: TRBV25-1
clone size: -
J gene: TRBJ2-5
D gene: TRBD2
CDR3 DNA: TGTGCCAGCAATCTAGCGGGAGGAAAGGAGACCCAGTACTTC
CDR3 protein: CASNLAGGKETQYF

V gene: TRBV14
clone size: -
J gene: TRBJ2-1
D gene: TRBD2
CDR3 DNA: TGTGCCAGCAGCCAAGAGGAGAGACTAGCGAAGCAGTTCTTC
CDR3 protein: CASSQEERLAKQFF

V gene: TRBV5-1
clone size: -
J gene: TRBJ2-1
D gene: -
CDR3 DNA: TGCGCCAGCAGCGCGAGTTACGGGAGTGAGCAGTTCTTC
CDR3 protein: CASSASYGSEQFF

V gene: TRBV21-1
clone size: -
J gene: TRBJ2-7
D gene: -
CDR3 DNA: TGTGCCAGCAGCACAAGAGGGGCGCGGGAGGAAACCTACGAGCAGTACTTC
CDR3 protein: CASSTRGAREETYEQYF

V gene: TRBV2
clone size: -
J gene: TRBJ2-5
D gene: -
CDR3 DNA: TGTGCCAGCAGTGGCACACAATTTCAAGAGACCCAGTACTTC
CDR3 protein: CASSGTQFQETQYF

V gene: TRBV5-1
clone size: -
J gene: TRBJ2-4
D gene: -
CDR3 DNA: TGCGCCAGCAGCCCCTCGAGGGAGGCTTCCAAAAACATTCAGTACTTC
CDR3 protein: CASSPSREASKNIQYF

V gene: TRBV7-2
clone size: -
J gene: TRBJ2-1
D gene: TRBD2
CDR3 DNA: TGTGCCAGCAGCCGCGGACTAGCTAGGGATGAGCAGTTCTTC
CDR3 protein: CASSRGLARDEQFF

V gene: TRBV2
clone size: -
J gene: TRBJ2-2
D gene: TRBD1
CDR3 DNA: TGTGCCAGCAGCGGGACAGGATACACCGGGGAGCTGTTTTTT
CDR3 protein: CASSGTGYTGELFF

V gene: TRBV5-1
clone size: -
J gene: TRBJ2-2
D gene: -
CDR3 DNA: TGCGCCAGCAGCTTGAAGCAGGTCGCGAACACCGGGGAGCTGTTTTTT
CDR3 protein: CASSLKQVANTGELFF

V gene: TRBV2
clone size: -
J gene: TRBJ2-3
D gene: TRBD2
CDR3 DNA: TGTGCCAGCAGGTTACTAGCGGGAGAGGGAAATACGCAGTATTTT
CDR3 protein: CASRLLAGEGNTQYF

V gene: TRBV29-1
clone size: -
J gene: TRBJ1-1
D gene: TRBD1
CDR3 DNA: TGCAGCGTTGCCTTTTCGAGCCTTGACAGGGGGAGGAACACTGAAGCTTTCTTT
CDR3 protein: CSVAFSSLDRGRNTEAFF

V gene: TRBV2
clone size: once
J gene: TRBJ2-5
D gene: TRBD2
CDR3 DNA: TGTGCCAGCAGACCCACTAGCGGGGCCCAAGAGACCCAGTACTTC
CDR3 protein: CASRPTSGAQETQYF